This TCR beta chain derives from a study of blood T cell repertoires in COVID-19 (TCRdb year 2020). Looking at the study overall: Collaborator samples came from the United States, Italy and Spain and covered acute and convalescent phases of COVID-19. The prospective study material was composed of cDNA or gDNA derived from T cells, B-cell-depleted T cells, or PBMCs. The dataset comprised deeply sampled blood TCRbeta repertoires from subjects exposed to, actively infected with, or recovered from COVID-19. A freely available public database, intended as a resource for researchers studying the immune response to SARS-CoV-2, is where the repertoires were released. Samples were obtained from the ongoing ImmuneRACE study (first 160 participants) and from about 1,300 subjects provided by 6 global collaborators. The sample metadata nearly always contained a de-identified subject ID, COVID-19 status, age in years and sex. Where HLA class I and class II types were available, the types were taken from metadata supplied by the sample provider, not from assay-based typing. The full study reports these points: How much clinical and demographic metadata was included differed by source and by participant, and the metadata was provided uncurated.

TCRbeta CDR3 regions were amplified from genomic DNA using the immunoSEQ Assay, a bias-controlled multiplex PCR. As for the original processing: Nucleated cell counts per sample were estimated from amplification of reference gene primers within the assay. Sequence reads were collapsed and filtered to measure the absolute abundance of every unique TCRbeta CDR3 rearrangement. For each sample, productive Simpson clonality was calculated as the square root of Simpson's diversity index across productive rearrangements. TCRdb retrieved this table from immuneACCESS and kept in-frame rearrangements only. Not all clones are present; in checked studies, unresolved V genes account for under half, and no reason is known for the remainder. From that table come the V and J calls and clone size; the DNA was used to work out D and trimming. Recorded for this sample are about 260,000 clones; around 89% of them occurred a single time. The leading ten clones occupy less than 3% of the sample.

Participants in the prospective study were enrolled through a virtual design, were aged 18 to 89 years, and lived in approximately 25 United States geographic areas. To assign participants to cohorts, the prospective study relied on clinical history that participants themselves reported in a screening survey and a study questionnaire. Recovered participants in ImmuneRACE Cohort 3 were defined as having two consecutive negative NP/OP PCR tests, clearance from a healthcare professional, or resolution of symptoms. In the prospective study, mobile phlebotomists collected whole blood, serum and a nasopharyngeal or oropharyngeal swab from each participant. Participants in the prospective study had the option to provide additional blood draws and questionnaires over a roughly 2-month period. Before DNA extraction, prospective study blood samples were shipped either frozen or at room temperature. From the germline V gene, CDR1 is SGHTA and CDR2 is FQGNSA. From its cysteine to its phenylalanine, the CDR3 spans 16 amino acids. The retained sequence is limited to the CDR3, 48 bases, with the frame set at the first base. Cut back by 4 bases and 0 bases, the V and J ends lie 13 bases apart.

Regarding this clone: Its antigen is currently not known. No much larger clone is present one base from it, and per-base qualities are unavailable.

This clonotype was obtained from a woman in her 50s who had recovered from COVID-19. The chain is encoded by TRBV7-2 joined to TRBJ2-4, with the D gene not confidently named. Material: PBMCs or T cells enriched from blood (not recorded which). The bases are TGTGCCAGCAGCTACACAGAATCCAGAGCCAAAAACATTCAGTACTTC. It is translated as CASSYTESRAKNIQYF. Reference TRBV7-2 and TRBJ2-4 genes cover what lies past the CDR3, so the full variable domain is GAGVSQSPSNKVTEKGKDVELRCDPISGHTALYWYRQSLGQGLEFLIYFQGNSAPDKSGLPSDRFSAERTGGSVSTLTIQRTQQEDSAVYLCASSYTESRAKNIQYFGAGTRLSVL.